This T cell receptor beta chain was retrieved from a study of shared clonotypes between healthy human individuals. The data were produced by immunoSEQ multiplex PCR, yet TCRdb's version contains in-frame clones alone and is incomplete. The sample contains 1,400,000 or so clones, approximately 98.5% of which appear only once. What was sequenced was naive CD4+ T cells sorted from blood. Specified subset: CD45RA+ positively selected. This sequence originates from a man aged 25-40 years in good health.

The CDR3 is CASREDRLSTDTQYF. The DNA for the CDR3 is TGTGCCAGCAGGGAAGACAGACTTAGCACAGATACGCAGTATTTT. The V and J genes are TRBV6-4 and TRBJ2-3; D possibly corresponds to TRBD1 (5 bases). V was trimmed by 6 bases and J by 0 bases, leaving 13 bases between them. This CDR3 has 15 amino acids. From germline, CDR1 is MRHNA and CDR2 SNTAGT.